These T cell receptor beta chains were read from a single sample in a study of T-cell reconstitution after alpha-beta-depleted transplantation in children. TCRdb passed the PCR reads through MiXCR, listing each CDR3 protein once. The data hold under 850,000 distinct CDR3 sequences, with about 12% observed a single time. This material consisted of PBMCs, taken before TCRalphabeta/CD19-depleted stem cell transplant. These receptors were collected from a girl aged 2 to 9 with congenital amegakaryocytic thrombocytopenia, due to receive a stem cell transplant. Both conserved end residues are part of each CDR3. Each record gives: J gene, V gene, CDR3 protein.

j_gene: TRBJ1-2; v_gene: TRBV6-5; CDR3aa: CASKRGNGYTF
j_gene: TRBJ2-1; v_gene: TRBV29-1; CDR3aa: CSVSPNPGGIYNEQFF
j_gene: TRBJ2-1; v_gene: TRBV4-1; CDR3aa: CASSQGVFRLLNNEQFF
j_gene: TRBJ2-2; v_gene: TRBV10-3; CDR3aa: CAISGRGELFF
j_gene: TRBJ2-7; v_gene: TRBV5-1; CDR3aa: CASSPRRDSYEQYF
j_gene: TRBJ2-1; v_gene: TRBV20-1; CDR3aa: CSARVPDHNEQFF
j_gene: TRBJ1-2; v_gene: TRBV20-1; CDR3aa: CSATGLGESNGYTF
j_gene: TRBJ2-2; v_gene: TRBV10-3; CDR3aa: CAISVQGPTGELFF
j_gene: TRBJ1-4; v_gene: TRBV20-1; CDR3aa: CSARDPGTGVEKLFF
j_gene: TRBJ1-3; v_gene: TRBV20-1; CDR3aa: CSAIFRGPGNTIYF
j_gene: TRBJ2-7; v_gene: TRBV20-1; CDR3aa: CSACRDSYEQYF
j_gene: TRBJ1-2; v_gene: TRBV29-1; CDR3aa: CSASWGHVSGYTF
j_gene: TRBJ2-1; v_gene: TRBV5-1; CDR3aa: CASGGLHYNEQFF
j_gene: TRBJ2-7; v_gene: TRBV12-3/TRBV12-4; CDR3aa: CASSWGMTSAEKYEQYF
j_gene: TRBJ2-3; v_gene: TRBV3-1; CDR3aa: CASSQEGIPNYTQYF
j_gene: TRBJ1-1; v_gene: TRBV19; CDR3aa: CASQGPESSRAFF
j_gene: TRBJ2-5; v_gene: TRBV24-1; CDR3aa: CATSDIRDSPEETQYF
j_gene: TRBJ2-3; v_gene: TRBV2; CDR3aa: CARGGVGTSGTGTDTQYF
j_gene: TRBJ2-2; v_gene: TRBV9; CDR3aa: CASSVGFGELFF
j_gene: TRBJ1-2; v_gene: TRBV27; CDR3aa: CASSRDRDRGYTF
j_gene: TRBJ1-2; v_gene: TRBV20-1; CDR3aa: CSARDIDTSYGYTF
j_gene: TRBJ1-1; v_gene: TRBV5-1; CDR3aa: CASSPTRGRNTEAFF
j_gene: TRBJ1-1; v_gene: TRBV29-1; CDR3aa: CSVEMGSSFLFGEAFF
j_gene: TRBJ2-7; v_gene: TRBV3-1; CDR3aa: CASSQDVRGEQYF
j_gene: TRBJ2-2; v_gene: TRBV7-9; CDR3aa: CASRPGVPGELFF
j_gene: TRBJ2-2; v_gene: TRBV5-1; CDR3aa: CASSSRTGSTGELFF
j_gene: TRBJ2-7; v_gene: TRBV20-1; CDR3aa: CSARDRKREWSYEQYF
j_gene: TRBJ2-7; v_gene: TRBV5-1; CDR3aa: CASSLHRGNEQYF
j_gene: TRBJ2-3; v_gene: TRBV29-1; CDR3aa: CSVASRFADTQYF
j_gene: TRBJ2-2; v_gene: TRBV20-1; CDR3aa: CSARDRDKNTGELFF
j_gene: TRBJ2-7; v_gene: TRBV2; CDR3aa: CASRLGDEQYF
j_gene: TRBJ2-4; v_gene: TRBV20-1; CDR3aa: CSAIDRGKNIQYF
j_gene: TRBJ2-2; v_gene: TRBV10-3; CDR3aa: CAISGGQGRGTGELFF
j_gene: TRBJ2-1; v_gene: TRBV12-3/TRBV12-4; CDR3aa: CASRVAGINEQFF
j_gene: TRBJ1-1; v_gene: TRBV7-2; CDR3aa: CASSQLSGGTEAFF
j_gene: TRBJ2-1; v_gene: TRBV2; CDR3aa: CASRRAGGPGNEQFF
j_gene: TRBJ1-1; v_gene: TRBV12-3/TRBV12-4; CDR3aa: CASSPLTSPEAFF
j_gene: TRBJ2-7; v_gene: TRBV5-5; CDR3aa: CASSRGGSIEQYF
j_gene: TRBJ2-1; v_gene: TRBV11-2; CDR3aa: CASSPRGGLASSYNEQFF
j_gene: TRBJ2-2; v_gene: TRBV29-1; CDR3aa: CSVQGSGELFF
j_gene: TRBJ1-2; v_gene: TRBV5-1; CDR3aa: CASSLDSWFYGYTF
j_gene: TRBJ2-1; v_gene: TRBV11-1; CDR3aa: CASSFVKRLAGPRVSYNEQFF
j_gene: TRBJ1-1; v_gene: TRBV7-9; CDR3aa: CASRFPFERAFF
j_gene: TRBJ2-1; v_gene: TRBV11-1; CDR3aa: CASSLIGTSGRVGSYNEQFF